These T cell receptor beta chains were read from a single sample in a study of cytomegalovirus exposure and HLA in healthy donors. TCRdb's copy holds only in-frame clones and misses some; the assay was immunoSEQ multiplex PCR. The sample records about 110,000 clones, about three quarters being singletons. Source material: PBMCs. The origin of the receptors is a woman in her 50s in good health and CMV-seropositive. Both conserved end residues are part of each CDR3. Fields, in order: D gene, J gene, V gene, CDR3 protein. A D gene is named only where the DNA matches it firmly.

TRBD2 TRBJ2-2 TRBV11-1 CASSRGGATGELFF
NA TRBJ1-6 TRBV30 CAWSLTRSNSPLHF
NA TRBJ2-3 TRBV7-2 CASSLGGLSTDTQYF
NA TRBJ1-5 TRBV30 CAWSVGQGKDQPQHF
NA TRBJ1-2 TRBV28 CASRLTTGYYGYTF
NA TRBJ1-1 TRBV16 CASSQGGYTEAFF
NA TRBJ2-7 TRBV9 CASSVGAVSYEQYF
NA TRBJ2-7 TRBV29-1 CSVELSGTGNSYEQYF
NA TRBJ2-7 TRBV7-2 CASSSRQSSYEQYF
NA TRBJ2-5 TRBV19 CASSIYGDFYQETQYF
NA TRBJ2-1 TRBV6-5 CASRPLAGRYNEQFF
NA TRBJ2-5 TRBV5-1 CASSFGRAVETQYF
NA TRBJ1-5 TRBV6-1 CASSERYRSGGNQPQHF
NA TRBJ1-1 TRBV28 CASYDSMNTEAFF
TRBD1 TRBJ2-3 TRBV4-1 CASSQARAQGGTDTQYF
TRBD1 TRBJ1-5 TRBV19 CASTQFGTGVGNQPQHF
NA TRBJ2-5 TRBV6-6 CASSHRQIQETQYF
TRBD2 TRBJ2-1 TRBV9 CASSPRHSAGGSKNNEQFF
NA TRBJ2-2 TRBV6-1 CASSEGSWGVGTGELFF
TRBD1 TRBJ1-5 TRBV5-5 CASSLEGASNQPQHF
NA TRBJ1-4 TRBV28 CASSPSHLKSLFF
NA TRBJ1-1 TRBV4-1 CASSQDRGTEAFF
NA TRBJ2-1 TRBV4-2 CASSQGGSVNEQFF
TRBD1 TRBJ2-7 TRBV2 CASSTGTEGYEQYF
NA TRBJ1-1 TRBV7-9 CASSFLQASTEAFF
TRBD2 TRBJ2-3 TRBV7-2 CASSLAVAGGPVRDTQYF
TRBD1 TRBJ2-5 TRBV6-1 CASGFGTGGPETQYF
NA NA TRBV7-6 CASSLASGNSYEQYF
NA TRBJ2-3 TRBV5-1 CASSYSGWGTDTQYF
TRBD1 TRBJ1-2 TRBV28 CASSSGQLYGYTF
NA TRBJ1-4 TRBV19 CASALSRVEKLFF
NA TRBJ2-1 TRBV9 CASSVELAHHEQFF
TRBD2 TRBJ2-7 TRBV7-9 CASRSSGGSYEQYF
TRBD1 TRBJ1-2 TRBV2 CASSQPSGTGAVGYTF
TRBD1 TRBJ2-5 TRBV10-3 CAISAGQGSETQYF
TRBD1 TRBJ1-5 TRBV27 CASSPETGWSLQPQHF
TRBD2 TRBJ2-1 TRBV16 CASSQLAGLEQFF
TRBD2 TRBJ2-7 TRBV27 CASRGLAGAYEQYF
TRBD2 TRBJ2-3 TRBV6-1 CASSAGSGGDTQYF
NA TRBJ1-4 TRBV7-8 CASSSPREKLFF
TRBD2 TRBJ2-3 TRBV7-6 CASSLSRAGNADTQYF
NA TRBJ1-6 TRBV7-9 CASSLGEGVNSPLHF
NA TRBJ2-7 TRBV5-1 CASSLVGSSYEQYF
NA TRBJ2-7 TRBV4-3 CASSQLQGSMYF
NA TRBJ1-2 TRBV5-1 CASSLGRGHYGYTF
TRBD1 TRBJ1-1 TRBV2 CARISLEDRAEGAFF
NA TRBJ2-5 TRBV28 CASTMQMVETQYF
NA TRBJ1-3 TRBV5-1 CASTNSGGAESSGNTIYF
NA TRBJ1-4 TRBV5-1 CASSAAGWDEKLFF
NA TRBJ1-6 TRBV30 CAWNSGRVKTSDSPLHF
NA TRBJ2-3 TRBV28 CASSSLRGTLVLTDTQYF
NA TRBJ1-3 TRBV4-2 CASSQVLRSSGNTIYF
TRBD2 TRBJ2-5 TRBV7-9 CASSPMGLAGEETQYF
NA TRBJ1-2 TRBV28 CASSSSPYGYTF
TRBD1 TRBJ1-1 TRBV7-9 CSSSFQTGLTEAFF
NA TRBJ1-2 TRBV7-2 CASSVDSLNYGYTF
NA TRBJ1-5 TRBV7-9 CSSSPSLRDQPQHF
TRBD1 TRBJ1-2 TRBV28 CASSLFEQGGRGYTF
NA TRBJ2-1 TRBV5-1 CATSGTVPYNEQFF